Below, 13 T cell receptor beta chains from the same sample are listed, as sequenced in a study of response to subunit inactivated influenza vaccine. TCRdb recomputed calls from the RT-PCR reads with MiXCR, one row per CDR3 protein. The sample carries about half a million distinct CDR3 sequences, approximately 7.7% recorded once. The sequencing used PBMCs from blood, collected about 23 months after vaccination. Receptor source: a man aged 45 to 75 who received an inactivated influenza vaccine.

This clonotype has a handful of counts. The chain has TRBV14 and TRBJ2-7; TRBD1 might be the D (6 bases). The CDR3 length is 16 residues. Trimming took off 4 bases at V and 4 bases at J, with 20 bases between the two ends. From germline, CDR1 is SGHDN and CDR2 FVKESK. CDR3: CASSLEQGLSIYEQYF. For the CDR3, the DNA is TGTGCCAGCAGCCTCGAACAGGGCCTATCGATTTACGAGCAGTACTTC.

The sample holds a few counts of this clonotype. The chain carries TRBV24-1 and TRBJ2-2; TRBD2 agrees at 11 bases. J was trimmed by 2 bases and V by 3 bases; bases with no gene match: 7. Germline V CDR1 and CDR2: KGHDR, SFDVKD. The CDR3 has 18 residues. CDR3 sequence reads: CATSDRPGLAENTGELFF. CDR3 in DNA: TGTGCCACCAGTGATCGCCCGGGACTAGCGGAAAACACCGGGGAGCTGTTTTTT.

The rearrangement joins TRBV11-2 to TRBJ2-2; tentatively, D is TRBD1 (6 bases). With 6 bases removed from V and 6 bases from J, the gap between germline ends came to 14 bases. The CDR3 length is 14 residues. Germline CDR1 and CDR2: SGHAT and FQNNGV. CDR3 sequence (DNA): TGTGCCAGCAGGGGAATGGACAGCCCCGGGGAGCTGTTTTTT. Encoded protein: CASRGMDSPGELFF.

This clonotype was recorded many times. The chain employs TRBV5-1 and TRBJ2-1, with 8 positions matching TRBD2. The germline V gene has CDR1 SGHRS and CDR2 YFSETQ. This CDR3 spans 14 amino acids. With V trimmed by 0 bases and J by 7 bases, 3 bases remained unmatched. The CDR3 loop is CASSLASGQNEQFF. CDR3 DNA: TGCGCCAGCAGCTTGGCTAGCGGGCAAAATGAGCAGTTCTTC.

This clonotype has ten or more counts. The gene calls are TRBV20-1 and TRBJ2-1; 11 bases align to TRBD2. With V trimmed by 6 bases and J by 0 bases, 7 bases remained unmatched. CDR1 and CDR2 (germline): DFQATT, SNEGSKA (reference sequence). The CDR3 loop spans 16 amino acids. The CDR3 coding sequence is TGCAGTGCCGGACTAGCGGGTCTGAGCTCCTACAATGAGCAGTTCTTC. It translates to CSAGLAGLSSYNEQFF.

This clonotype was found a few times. CDR3 in DNA: TGCAGTGCTCGGACTGGCGTGGATTCACCCCTCCACTTT. This gives the protein CSARTGVDSPLHF. The chain uses TRBV20-1 and TRBJ1-6, with D unresolved. Trimming removed 5 bases from V and 8 bases from J, with 13 bases in between. The V gene's germline CDR1 is DFQATT and CDR2 SNEGSKA (reference sequence). This CDR3 contains 13 residues.

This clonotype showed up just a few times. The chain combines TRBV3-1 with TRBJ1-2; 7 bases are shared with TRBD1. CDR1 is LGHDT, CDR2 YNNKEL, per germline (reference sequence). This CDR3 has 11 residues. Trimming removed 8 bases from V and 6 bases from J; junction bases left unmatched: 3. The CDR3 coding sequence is TGTGCCAGCGGGACAGTCAATGGCTACACCTTC. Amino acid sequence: CASGTVNGYTF.

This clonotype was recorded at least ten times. This chain's CDR3 is CASSKAQGSSNQPQHF. The CDR3 nucleotides are TGTGCCAGCAGCAAAGCCCAGGGGTCCAGCAATCAGCCCCAGCATTTT. V usage is TRBV21-1 and J usage is TRBJ1-5; the table names TRBD1, a call not compared with the DNA. TRBV21-1 is termed a pseudogene. The CDR3 totals 16 residues.

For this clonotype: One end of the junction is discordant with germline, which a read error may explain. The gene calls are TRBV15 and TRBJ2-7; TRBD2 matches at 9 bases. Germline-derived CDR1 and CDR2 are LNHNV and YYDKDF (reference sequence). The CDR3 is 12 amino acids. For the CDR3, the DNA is TGTGCCACCAGCAGAGTGAGGAGCGGGAGGCACTTC. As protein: CATSRVRSGRHF. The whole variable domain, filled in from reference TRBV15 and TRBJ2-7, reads DAMVIQNPRYQVTQFGKPVTLSCSQTLNHNVMYWYQQKSSQAPKLLFHYYDKDFNNEADTPDNFQSRRPNTSFCFLDIRSPGLGDTAMYLCATSRVRSGRHFGPGTRLTVT.

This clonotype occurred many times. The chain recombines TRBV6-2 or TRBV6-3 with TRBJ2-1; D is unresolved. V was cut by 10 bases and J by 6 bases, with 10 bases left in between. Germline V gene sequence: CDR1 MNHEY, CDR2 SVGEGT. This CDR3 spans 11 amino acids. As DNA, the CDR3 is TGTGCCACCACAGACCTCAATGAGCAGTTCTTC. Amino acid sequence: CATTDLNEQFF.

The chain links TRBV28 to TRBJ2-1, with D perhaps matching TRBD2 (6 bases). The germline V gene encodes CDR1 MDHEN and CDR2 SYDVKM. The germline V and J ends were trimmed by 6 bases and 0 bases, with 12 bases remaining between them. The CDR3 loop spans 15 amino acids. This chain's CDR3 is CASRVSGYSYNEQFF. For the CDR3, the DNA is TGTGCCAGCAGGGTTAGCGGCTACTCCTACAATGAGCAGTTCTTC.

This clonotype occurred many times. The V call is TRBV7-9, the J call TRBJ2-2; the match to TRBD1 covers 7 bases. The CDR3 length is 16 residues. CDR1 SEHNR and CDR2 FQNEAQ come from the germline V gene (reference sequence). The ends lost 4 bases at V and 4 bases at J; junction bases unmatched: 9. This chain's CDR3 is CASSSRDSGVTGELFF. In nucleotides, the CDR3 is TGTGCCAGCAGCTCCCGGGACAGCGGAGTCACCGGGGAGCTGTTTTTT.

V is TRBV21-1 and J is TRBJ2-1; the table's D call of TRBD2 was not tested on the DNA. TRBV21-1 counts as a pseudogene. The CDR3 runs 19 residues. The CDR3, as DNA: TGTGCCAGCACCCTTCGGGGGCCTGGGCGGGGGGGCCGCGTGCATGAGCAGTTCTTC. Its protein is CASTLRGPGRGGRVHEQFF.